This TCR beta chain was observed in a study of T cell responses to AZD1222 COVID-19 vaccine. The germline V gene has CDR1 SEHNR and CDR2 FQNEAQ (reference sequence). V lost 8 bases to trimming and J lost 1 base; unmatched junction nucleotides: 5. This CDR3 is built from 14 residues. Method: immunoSEQ multiplex PCR; TCRdb's copy keeps in-frame clones and lacks some. The sample has 130,000 to 150,000 clones, approximately 90% seen once. This sequence was found in an adult in good health. The V and J genes are TRBV7-9 and TRBJ1-1, with 9 bases that match TRBD1. Sequenced material: peripheral blood, taken on day 0 of AZD1222 vaccination. The CDR3 loop reads CASAPGQGNTEAFF. DNA for the CDR3: TGTGCCAGCGCTCCGGGACAGGGGAACACTGAAGCTTTCTTT.